Each of the 12 T cell receptor beta chains below was sequenced from the same sample in a study of OX40 agonist ivuxolimab in advanced cancers. The method was immunoSEQ multiplex PCR; TCRdb's version includes in-frame clones alone and lacks a portion of them. This repertoire shows approximately 89,000 clones, approximately 90% found once; its top ten account for roughly 0.3%. The sample was CD4+ or CD8+ T cells sorted from blood, taken in a trial of the OX40 agonist ivuxolimab. The origin of the receptors is an adult with an advanced solid tumor such as melanoma, head and neck, liver or kidney cancer.

The rearrangement links TRBV7-2 to TRBJ1-4; D gene ambiguous. The V and J ends lost 0 bases and 8 bases respectively, with 7 bases between them. Germline V gene lookup returns CDR1 SGHTA and CDR2 FQGNSA. The length of the CDR3 is 13 residues. CDR3 nucleotide sequence: TGTGCCAGCAGCTTAGCGCGATTGGAAAAACTGTTTTTT. Translation gives CASSLARLEKLFF.

Details on this clone: The identical CDR3 is also encoded by other nucleotide sequences in the sample. V and J are TRBV18 and TRBJ2-3, with D hard to call. Germline-derived CDR1 and CDR2 are KGHSH and LQKENI. The V end was cut by 2 bases, the J end by 1 base, with 4 bases between. This CDR3 has 13 residues. The CDR3 DNA reads as TGTGCCAGCTCACCATTAGGCACAGATACGCAGTATTTT. It yields the protein CASSPLGTDTQYF. Drawing the rest from reference TRBV18 and TRBJ2-3, the complete variable domain is NAGVMQNPRHLVRRRGQEARLRCSPMKGHSHVYWYRQLPEEGLKFMVYLQKENIIDESGMPKERFSAEFPKEGPSILRIQQVVRGDSAAYFCASSPLGTDTQYFGPGTRLTVL.

The chain recombines TRBV30 with TRBJ1-5; D gene uncertain. V was clipped by 6 bases and J by 2 bases, with 11 bases between them. This CDR3 has 13 residues. Germline-derived CDR1 and CDR2 are GTSNPN and SVGIG (reference sequence). The CDR3: CACSDLGNQPQHF. In DNA form, the CDR3 reads TGTGCCTGCTCGGACCTGGGCAATCAGCCCCAGCATTTT. The full variable domain, completed using reference TRBV30 and TRBJ1-5, is SQTIHQWPATLVQPVGSPLSLECTVEGTSNPNLYWYRQAAGRGLQLLFYSVGIGQISSEVPQNLSASRPQDRQFILSSKKLLLSDSGFYLCACSDLGNQPQHFGDGTRLSIL.

The CDR3 nucleotides read TGTGCCAGCAGAGTTGGGGAAAAACTGTTTTTT. Translating gives CASRVGEKLFF. The genes are TRBV6-6 and TRBJ1-4; D call uncertain. Germline CDR1 is MNHNY and CDR2 is SVGAGI (reference sequence). This CDR3 contains 11 residues. The ends were cut back, 6 bases at V and 8 bases at J, with 7 bases in the middle.

The gene calls are TRBV5-1 and TRBJ1-6; D gene ambiguous. This CDR3 spans 15 amino acids. Germline V gene lookup returns CDR1 SGHRS and CDR2 YFSETQ. Trimming stripped 4 bases from V and 7 bases from J, with 15 bases between. CDR3 region: CASSIGSLQNSPLHF. Written as DNA, the CDR3 is TGCGCCAGCAGCATAGGATCCCTTCAGAATTCACCCCTCCACTTT.

The V gene is TRBV19, the J gene TRBJ1-2, with D unclear. The CDR3 runs to 12 residues. The germline V gene has CDR1 LNHDA and CDR2 SQIVND (reference sequence). Trimming cost V 6 bases and J 1 base, with 6 bases left between them. CDR3 coding DNA: TGTGCCAGTAGCGACGGTAACTATGGCTACACCTTC. Translation gives CASSDGNYGYTF. Using reference TRBV19 and TRBJ1-2 for the parts outside the CDR3, the full variable domain is DGGITQSPKYLFRKEGQNVTLSCEQNLNHDAMYWYRQDPGQGLRLIYYSQIVNDFQKGDIAEGYSVSREKKESFPLTVTSAQKNPTAFYLCASSDGNYGYTFGSGTRLTVV.

V and J are TRBV9 and TRBJ2-3; D is possibly TRBD1 (5 bases). V lost 4 bases and J lost 0, with 12 bases in between. The CDR3 is 15 amino acids. CDR1 and CDR2 (germline): SGDLS, YYNGEE. CDR3 nucleotide sequence: TGTGCCAGCAGCCCCGACAGAGTAAGCACAGATACGCAGTATTTT. Translating gives CASSPDRVSTDTQYF.

The gene calls are TRBV9 and TRBJ1-2; D remains unclear. V was trimmed by 3 bases and J by 8 bases, leaving 14 bases between them. Germline-derived CDR1 and CDR2 are SGDLS and YYNGEE. The CDR3 is 13 amino acids. This CDR3 is CASSALGYGGYTF. DNA of the CDR3: TGTGCCAGCAGCGCCCTAGGATACGGGGGCTACACCTTC.

The CDR3 is CASKGLAGQETQYF. CDR3 nucleotide sequence: TGTGCCAGCAAGGGACTAGCTGGACAAGAGACCCAGTACTTC. This chain uses TRBV2 with TRBJ2-5, with 9 bases lining up with TRBD2. This CDR3 contains 14 residues. The trim removed 7 bases at V and 2 bases at J, leaving 5 bases unmatched. Germline V gene lookup returns CDR1 SNHLY and CDR2 FYNNEI.

The V and J genes are TRBV7-9 and TRBJ1-6, with no clear D. The CDR3 loop spans 16 amino acids. Germline V gene data show CDR1 as SEHNR and CDR2 as FQNEAQ (reference sequence). Trimming took 1 base from V and 4 from J, leaving 11 bases between them. In DNA form, the CDR3 reads TGTGCCAGCAGCTTAGAGGCGCAGCTATATAATTCACCCCTCCACTTT. This encodes CASSLEAQLYNSPLHF.

The chain joins TRBV4-2 to TRBJ2-7; 8 nucleotides line up with TRBD2. The CDR3 spans 15 residues. Germline lookup yields CDR1 LGHNA and CDR2 YNFKEQ. The V gene end was trimmed by 1 base and the J gene end by 5 bases; junction bases not matched to a gene: 7. The CDR3 here is CASSQVGGGGNEQYF. As DNA, the CDR3 is TGTGCCAGCAGCCAAGTCGGGGGGGGCGGAAACGAGCAGTACTTC.

This rearrangement joins TRBV5-1 to TRBJ1-1, with D possibly being TRBD1 (5 bases). Germline V gene data show CDR1 as SGHRS and CDR2 as YFSETQ. The ends were cut back, 0 bases at V and 1 base at J, with 7 bases in the middle. This CDR3 contains 14 residues. The CDR3 DNA follows: TGCGCCAGCAGCTTGGAAGGACAGAACACTGAAGCTTTCTTT. Encoded protein: CASSLEGQNTEAFF.